Ten or more counts support the clone carrying this T cell receptor beta chain. What it binds is unknown. Unmatched junction bases numbered 9, after V lost 0 bases and J lost 1 base. The CDR3 has 17 residues. The data originate from a study of Graves' ophthalmopathy and Graves' hyperthyroidism. Aged 18 to 65, hyperthyroidism patients had new diagnoses of under 2 months' duration. PBMCs were isolated from a 10 ml sample of fresh peripheral blood. Whole-study results and caveats: Most thyroid-expanded clonotypes exceeding 0.001 frequency were also found in blood.

The authors amplified TCR beta CDR3 regions from RNA transcripts. The first round was an RT-PCR with HTBI primers, and the second round was a multiplex PCR. Via MiXCR, TCRdb re-called the multiplex PCR reads, giving one row per CDR3 protein. This table holds roughly 400,000 distinct CDR3 sequences, roughly 17% found once. Sequencing was done on a sample of peripheral blood. The sequence came from an adult woman with stable Graves' hyperthyroidism. This chain links TRBV12-3 or TRBV12-4 with TRBJ2-7; 7 bases are a match to TRBD1. The CDR3 is CASSLAQWGQKSYEQYF. The CDR3 coding sequence is TGTGCCAGCAGTTTAGCGCAATGGGGACAGAAATCCTACGAGCAGTACTTC.